This record covers a single TCR beta chain. Original analysis: Reference gene primer amplification in the assay estimated nucleated cell counts. The method was immunoSEQ multiplex PCR; TCRdb's version includes in-frame clones alone and lacks a portion of them. The D gene and trimming were derived from the DNA, and the V and J assignments and clone size from that table. The sample contains about 340,000 clones, about nine tenths of which appear only once. The CDR3 has 13 residues. V was pared by 4 bases and J by 5 bases, with 8 bases between. Germline V CDR1 and CDR2: KGHDR, SFDVKD. This sample is drawn from a study of blood T cell repertoires in COVID-19. Study-wide context: Collection of acute and convalescent COVID-19 samples took place in the United States, Italy and Spain. T cells, B-cell-depleted T cells, or PBMCs provided the cDNA or gDNA that served as material.

Source material: peripheral blood. The receptor's source is a woman between 70 and 85 years old with COVID-19, enrolled during active disease. The chain links TRBV24-1 to TRBJ2-1, with D unresolved. Here the CDR3 DNA reads TGTGCCACCAGTGAGGGCACGCACAATGAGCAGTTCTTC. This sequence encodes CATSEGTHNEQFF.